This passage covers 11 T cell receptor beta chains from one sample sequenced in a study of blood T cell repertoires in COVID-19. TCRdb keeps only in-frame clones here, not all; method: immunoSEQ multiplex PCR. The table shows over 150,000 clones, with more than 80% occurring only once. Sequencing was carried out using peripheral blood. The receptors here all came from an elderly woman with COVID-19, enrolled during active disease.

The rearrangement joins TRBV11-3 to TRBJ1-6, with 12 bases that match TRBD1. After removal of 1 base from V and 10 bases from J, the junction contained 11 bases not matched to a gene. Germline CDR1 SGHNT, CDR2 YENEEA. The CDR3 length is 18 residues. CDR3 bases: TGTGCCAGCAGCTTAGCCTCTATCGGGGACAGGGGGCGATCACCCCTCCACTTT. Translated, it gives CASSLASIGDRGRSPLHF.

The rearrangement links TRBV11-3 to TRBJ2-5; D is undetermined. V was cut by 0 bases and J by 5 bases, with 4 bases left in between. The CDR3 consists of 12 residues. Germline V CDR1 and CDR2: SGHNT, YENEEA. In nucleotides, the CDR3 is TGTGCCAGCAGCTTAGATATGGAGACCCAGTACTTC. The encoded protein is CASSLDMETQYF.

J is TRBJ2-3 and V is TRBV5-1, with 9 nucleotides matching TRBD2. V gave up 2 bases and J gave up 0 bases; unmatched junction bases: 4. Germline-derived CDR1 and CDR2 are SGHRS and YFSETQ. This CDR3 is 16 amino acids long. This CDR3 reads CASSLRTSESTDTQYF. For the CDR3, the DNA is TGCGCCAGCAGCTTACGGACTAGCGAGAGCACAGATACGCAGTATTTT.

The chain has TRBV6-5 and TRBJ2-3, with 11 bases matching TRBD2. J gave up 6 bases and V 2 bases, and 1 base lay outside the gene matches. Germline CDR1 and CDR2: MNHEY and SVGAGI. This CDR3 spans 14 amino acids. In DNA, the CDR3 is TGTGCCAGCAGTTACGGGACTAGCGGTGATACGCAGTATTTT. Translation gives CASSYGTSGDTQYF.

The gene calls are TRBV6-5 and TRBJ1-2; 9 bases map to TRBD1. Unmatched junction bases numbered 9, after V lost 6 bases and J lost 4 bases. This CDR3 has 15 amino acids. Germline loops: CDR1 MNHEY, CDR2 SVGAGI. CDR3 protein: CASRPTGGAGYGYTF. The CDR3 DNA reads as TGTGCCAGCAGGCCTACAGGGGGCGCGGGCTATGGCTACACCTTC.

The chain joins TRBV11-3 to TRBJ2-7, with TRBD1 identical over 8 bases. The CDR3 is 20 amino acids. Germline V lookup: CDR1 SGHNT, CDR2 YENEEA. Germline trimming cut 8 bases from V and 5 bases from J; bases unmatched to any gene: 29. The CDR3 is CASGIPTGTGWAGMGDEQYF. DNA for the CDR3: TGTGCCAGCGGCATCCCCACCGGGACAGGTTGGGCCGGCATGGGGGACGAGCAGTACTTC.

The gene calls are TRBV6-2 or TRBV6-3 and TRBJ1-2; D remains unclear. The germline gives CDR1 MNHEY, CDR2 SVGEGT. CDR3 length equals 13 residues. Trimming took 2 bases from V and 5 from J, leaving 9 bases between them. CDR3 region: CASSYDWQYGYTF. For the CDR3, the DNA is TGTGCCAGCAGTTACGATTGGCAGTATGGCTACACCTTC.

The chain links TRBV7-9 to TRBJ2-2, with a tentative D call TRBD2 (5 bases). Trimming stripped 2 bases from V and 1 base from J, with 8 bases between. CDR1 is SEHNR, CDR2 FQNEAQ, per germline (reference sequence). The CDR3 runs to 15 residues. The CDR3: CASSLTSLNTGELFF. CDR3 DNA sequence: TGTGCCAGCAGCTTAACTAGTCTGAACACCGGGGAGCTGTTTTTT.

The rearrangement joins TRBV9 to TRBJ2-7, with 8 bases matching TRBD1. With 0 bases clipped from V and 5 bases from J, the junction kept 10 bases outside the gene matches. The CDR3 is 16 amino acids. Germline assignment: CDR1 SGDLS and CDR2 YYNGEE. DNA of the CDR3: TGTGCCAGCAGCGTAGGGCTTTCGGACAGGGACCACGAGCAGTACTTC. Its protein is CASSVGLSDRDHEQYF.

This clone has a handful of counts. This sequence joins TRBV3-1 (or the pseudogene TRBV3-2) and TRBJ2-7, with D unclear. This CDR3 spans 14 amino acids. The germline gives CDR1 LGHDT, CDR2 YNNKEL (reference sequence). V dropped 4 bases and J dropped 4 bases, with 14 bases sitting between them. The CDR3: CASSLQITSYEQYF. In DNA, the CDR3 is TGTGCCAGCAGCCTACAGATTACCTCGTACGAGCAGTACTTC.

This chain joins TRBV11-2 and TRBJ2-4; D perhaps matches TRBD1 (5 bases). Trimming removed 4 bases at V and 6 bases at J, with 22 bases between. CDR3 length: 17 residues. The germline gives CDR1 SGHAT, CDR2 FQNNGV. The chain's CDR3 is CASSSILTPDRRNIQYF. The CDR3 DNA is TGTGCCAGCAGCTCTATTCTCACCCCTGACAGACGAAACATTCAGTACTTC. The full variable domain, in which reference TRBV11-2 and TRBJ2-4 provide the parts outside the CDR3, is EAGVAQSPRYKIIEKRQSVAFWCNPISGHATLYWYQQILGQGPKLLIQFQNNGVVDDSQLPKDRFSAERLKGVDSTLKIQPAKLEDSAVYLCASSSILTPDRRNIQYFGAGTRLSVL.